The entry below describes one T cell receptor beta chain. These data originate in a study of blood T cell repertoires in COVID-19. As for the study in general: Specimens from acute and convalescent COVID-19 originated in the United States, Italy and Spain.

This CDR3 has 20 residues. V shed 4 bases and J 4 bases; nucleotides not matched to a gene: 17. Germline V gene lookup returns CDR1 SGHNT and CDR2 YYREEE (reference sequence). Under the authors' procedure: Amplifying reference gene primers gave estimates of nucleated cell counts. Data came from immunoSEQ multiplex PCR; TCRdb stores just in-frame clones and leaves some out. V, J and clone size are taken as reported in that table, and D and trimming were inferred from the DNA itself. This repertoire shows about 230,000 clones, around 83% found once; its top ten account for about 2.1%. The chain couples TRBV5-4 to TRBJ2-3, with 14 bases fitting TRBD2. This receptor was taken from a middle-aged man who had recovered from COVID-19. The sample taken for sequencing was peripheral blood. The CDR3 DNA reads TGTGCCAGCAGCATAGGGTTCGGGACTAGCGGGAGAGTTTTTGCAGATACGCAGTATTTT. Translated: CASSIGFGTSGRVFADTQYF. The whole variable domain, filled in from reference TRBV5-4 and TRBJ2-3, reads ETGVTQSPTHLIKTRGQQVTLRCSSQSGHNTVSWYQQALGQGPQFIFQYYREEENGRGNFPPRFSGLQFPNYSSELNVNALELDDSALYLCASSIGFGTSGRVFADTQYFGPGTRLTVL.